One TCR beta chain is described in this entry. This record comes from a study of blood T cell repertoires in COVID-19. Overall study: Specimens from acute and convalescent COVID-19 originated in the United States, Italy and Spain.

CDR1 is MNHEY and CDR2 is SMNVEV in the germline V gene (reference sequence). The CDR3 is made up of 10 amino acids. V lost 2 bases and J lost 7, with 2 bases in between. In the authors' methods: Reference gene primer amplification in the assay estimated nucleated cell counts. Assay: immunoSEQ multiplex PCR; the TCRdb copy retains only in-frame clones and omits some. For V, J and clone size, that table is used; D and trimming come from the DNA. The data hold fewer than 150,000 clones, with 88% observed a single time. The sequence came from a woman between 50 and 59 years old with active or convalescent COVID-19. The material sequenced was peripheral blood. The chain uses TRBV27 and TRBJ2-5, with D unclear. The CDR3 region is CASSLRTQYF. The CDR3 region has the DNA TGTGCCAGCAGTTTACGGACCCAGTACTTC.